This TCR beta chain was sequenced during a study of brain T cells in children with intractable seizures. Broader study findings: HCMV serostatus was not known, and viral specificity came from CDR3 similarity only. Pre-surgery blood may have been undersampled, hiding some clones.

Only in-frame clones appear in the TCRdb table, and some are missing; sequencing was by immunoSEQ multiplex PCR. Counted here are hundreds of thousands of clones, over 90% occurring once; the ten biggest clones make up roughly 5.8%. This CDR3 is 14 amino acids long. Deletions cut 3 bases from V and 2 bases from J, with 10 bases between. The V gene's germline CDR1 is MNHEY and CDR2 SVGAGI. Time point in this sample: blood from clinic visit 5 months post-surgery; TSC patient then seizure free. The sequenced cases were selected for having the highest brain T cell transcript signatures. Pre-surgery treatment included at least one anti-epileptic drug. Comments on this clone: The antigen is unknown.

The gene calls are TRBV6-5 and TRBJ1-1, with D unclear. The sequence was collected from a boy under two years old with tuberous sclerosis and intractable seizures. Here the sequenced sample was peripheral blood, taken less than 6 months after surgery. CDR3 residues: CASSYAGGNTEAFF. The CDR3 DNA sequence: TGTGCCAGCAGTTATGCGGGAGGAAACACTGAAGCTTTCTTT.